The sequence of this T cell receptor (beta chain) was determined in a study of T cell responses to AZD1222 COVID-19 vaccine. Whole-study context: Second-dose intervals of approximately 4 or approximately 12 weeks were pooled.

The table came from immunoSEQ multiplex PCR; TCRdb's copy has only in-frame clones and leaves some out. In the table there are some 140,000 clones, roughly 82% of which are singletons. V dropped 4 bases and J dropped 0 bases, with 13 bases sitting between them. The germline V gene encodes CDR1 MNHEY and CDR2 SVGAGI. This CDR3 comprises 16 residues. Sequencing was performed on peripheral blood, taken on day 0 of AZD1222 vaccination. The gene calls are TRBV6-5 and TRBJ1-3; perhaps TRBD1 as D (6 bases). The sequence derives from an adult in good health. DNA of the CDR3: TGTGCCAGCAGTTGGGACACTCTGAGCTCTGGAAACACCATATATTTT. Protein: CASSWDTLSSGNTIYF.